This TCR beta chain was observed in a study of graft-versus-host responses after intestinal transplantation. Germline CDR1 reads SEHNR; CDR2 reads FQNEAQ (reference sequence). The V and J ends lost 1 base and 2 bases respectively, with 19 bases between them. This CDR3 has 18 residues. The sample holds one count of this clone. Its antigen is unidentified. Produced via immunoSEQ multiplex PCR; TCRdb's table is partial and in-frame only. Of about 90,000 clones detected, about four fifths appear once; the ten largest clones hold approximately 17%. This clonotype was sampled from a human donor who received an intestinal transplant. Sequences were derived from unstimulated CD8+ T cells sorted from spleen or lymph node cells, sampled before intestinal transplant. The chain has TRBV7-9 and TRBJ2-3; a possible D gene is TRBD2 (6 bases). In DNA, the CDR3 is TGTGCCAGCAGCTTAGGGGCCCTCCGGGGGACGATCACAGATACGCAGTATTTT. Protein: CASSLGALRGTITDTQYF.